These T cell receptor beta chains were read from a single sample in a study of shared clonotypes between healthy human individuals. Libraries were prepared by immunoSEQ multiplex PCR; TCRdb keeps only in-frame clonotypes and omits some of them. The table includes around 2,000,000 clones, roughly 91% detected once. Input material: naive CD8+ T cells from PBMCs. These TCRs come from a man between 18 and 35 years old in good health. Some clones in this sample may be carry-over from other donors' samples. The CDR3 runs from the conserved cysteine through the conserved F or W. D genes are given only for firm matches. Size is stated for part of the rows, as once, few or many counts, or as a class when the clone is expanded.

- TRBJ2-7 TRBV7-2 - TGTGCCAGCAGCCGTTTCACGGACGGACTATTCTACGAGCAGTACTTC CASSRFTDGLFYEQYF
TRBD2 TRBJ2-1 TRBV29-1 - TGCAGCGTTGAGGCTTCGAGCGGGAGGGACAATGAGCAGTTCTTC CSVEASSGRDNEQFF
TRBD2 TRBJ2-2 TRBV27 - TGTGCCAGCTCTATAGCGGGAGTCACCGGGGAGCTGTTTTTT CASSIAGVTGELFF
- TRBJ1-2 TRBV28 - TGTGCCAGCTCCCGGCCCACCTATGGCTACACCTTC CASSRPTYGYTF
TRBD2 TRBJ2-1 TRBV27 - TGTGCCAGCACTACAGGGACTAGCCGTGAGTTCTTC CASTTGTSREFF
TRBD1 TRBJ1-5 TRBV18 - TGTGCCAGCTCACCAAGCAGGGGGGAATGGGATCAGCCCCAGCATTTT CASSPSRGEWDQPQHF
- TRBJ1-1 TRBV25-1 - TGTGCCAGCAGTGGGCCATATTTAGGGTTCACTGAAGCTTTCTTT CASSGPYLGFTEAFF
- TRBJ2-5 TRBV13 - TGTGCCAGCAGCTTAGGCCTGTGGGAAGAGACCCAGTACTTC CASSLGLWEETQYF
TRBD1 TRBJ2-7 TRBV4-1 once TGCGCCAGCAGCCAAGAGGGGACAGTCCCCTCCTACGAGCAGTACTTC CASSQEGTVPSYEQYF
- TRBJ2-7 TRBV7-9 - TGTGCCAGCAGCCTGCCTATGACCCAAGACGGCTCCTACGAGCAGTACTTC CASSLPMTQDGSYEQYF
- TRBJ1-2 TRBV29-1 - TGCAGCGTTCCTTCCATCGGGAACTATGGCTACACCTTC CSVPSIGNYGYTF
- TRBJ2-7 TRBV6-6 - TGTGCCAGCAGGCCTGGGGTGGCTAGGGACGAGCAGTACTTC CASRPGVARDEQYF
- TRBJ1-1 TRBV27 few TGTGCCAGCAGTTTATCTCCGCGGGCTGAAGCTTTCTTT CASSLSPRAEAFF
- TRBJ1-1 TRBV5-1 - TGCGCCAGCAGCTTCAGGATGAGCGGCATGAACACTGAAGCTTTCTTT CASSFRMSGMNTEAFF
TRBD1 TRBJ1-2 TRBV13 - TGTGCCAGCAGCCAAGGACAGGGGGCAGCCTATGGCTACACCTTC CASSQGQGAAYGYTF
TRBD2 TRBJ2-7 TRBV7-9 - TGTGCCAGCAGCCTTTCGGGACTAGCGCACCCCTCCTACGAGCAGTACTTC CASSLSGLAHPSYEQYF
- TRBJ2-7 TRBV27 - TGTGCCAGCAGTTTAAAGGGGGAGGGTTACGAGCAGTACTTC CASSLKGEGYEQYF
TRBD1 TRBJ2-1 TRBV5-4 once TGTGCCAGCAGCTTAGGGGGCTGGGAGCAGTTCTTC CASSLGGWEQFF
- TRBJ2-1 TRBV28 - TGTGCCAGCAGTTTTCCCTTTTCTAATGAGCAGTTCTTC CASSFPFSNEQFF
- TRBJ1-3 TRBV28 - TGTGCCAGCAGTTTATATGGGCGCTCTGGAAACACCATATATTTT CASSLYGRSGNTIYF
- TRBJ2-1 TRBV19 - TGTGCCAGTAGTGGGCCCCGGCGGGATGAGCAGTTCTTC CASSGPRRDEQFF
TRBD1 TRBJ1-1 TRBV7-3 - TGTGCCAGCAGCACGACAGGGGGCGATACTGAAGCTTTCTTT CASSTTGGDTEAFF
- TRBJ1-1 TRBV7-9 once TGTGCCAGCAGCGCCCGCCGGGACATGAACACTGAAGCTTTCTTT CASSARRDMNTEAFF
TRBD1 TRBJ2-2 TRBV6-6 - TGTGCCAGCAGCTACAACACAGGGGACAACACCGGGGAGCTGTTTTTT CASSYNTGDNTGELFF
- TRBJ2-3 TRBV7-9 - TGTGCCAGCAGCTTAGACGGACGAAAAGCAGATACGCAGTATTTT CASSLDGRKADTQYF
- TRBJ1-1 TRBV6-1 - TGTGCCAGCAGTGAAATCAGGTCCAGCCTAAACACTGAAGCTTTCTTT CASSEIRSSLNTEAFF
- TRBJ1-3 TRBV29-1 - TGCAGCGTTTACGATGGAAACACCATATATTTT CSVYDGNTIYF
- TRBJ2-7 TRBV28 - TGTGCCAGCAGTTTCCAAAGGTCGCGGCCCCAGGGAACGAAGCAGTACTTC CASSFQRSRPQGTKQYF
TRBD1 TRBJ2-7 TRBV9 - TGTGCCAGCAGCTTCACCGGGACACAGGGGGGAGAGCAGTACTTC CASSFTGTQGGEQYF
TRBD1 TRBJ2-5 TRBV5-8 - TGTGCCAGCAGCCCCCGGGACAGGGTACAAGAGACCCAGTACTTC CASSPRDRVQETQYF
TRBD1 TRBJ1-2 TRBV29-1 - TGCAGCGTCCGGACAGGGAGGGACTATGGCTACACCTTC CSVRTGRDYGYTF
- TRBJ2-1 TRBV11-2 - TGTGCCAGCAGTTCGGCGGGACCGCGCTCCTACAATGAGCAGTTCTTC CASSSAGPRSYNEQFF
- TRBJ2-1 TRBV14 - TGTGCCAGCAGCCAAACTCGGGCCCGGGACAAAATTGGTTGGGGCAATGAGCAGTTCTTC CASSQTRARDKIGWGNEQFF
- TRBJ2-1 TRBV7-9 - TGTGCCAGCAGCTTCCTCCAGGGTGGGCAGTTCTTC CASSFLQGGQFF
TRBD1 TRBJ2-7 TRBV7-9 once TGTGCCAGCAGCCCCAAGGACAGGGGGCGAAACGAGCAGTACTTC CASSPKDRGRNEQYF
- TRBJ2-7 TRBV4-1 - TGCGCCAGCAGCATACAGATTTCCTACGAGCAGTACTTC CASSIQISYEQYF
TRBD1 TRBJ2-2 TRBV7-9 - TGTGCCAGCAGCTTGAGGGACAGGGGTTGGACCGGGGAGCTGTTTTTT CASSLRDRGWTGELFF
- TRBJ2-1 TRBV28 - TGTGCCAGCAGTCCGCAGGTGGGCATTTTCTTGGAGCAGTTCTTC CASSPQVGIFLEQFF
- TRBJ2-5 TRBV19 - TGTGCCAGTAGTACGCAGGGCCAAGAGACCCAGTACTTC CASSTQGQETQYF
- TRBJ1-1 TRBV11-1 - TGTGCCAGCAGTAGGGAAATTGGGTTTGAAGCTTTCTTT CASSREIGFEAFF
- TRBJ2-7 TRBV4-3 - TGCGCCAGCAGCCAATTTAAGACAGGTACCTACGAGCAGTACTTC CASSQFKTGTYEQYF